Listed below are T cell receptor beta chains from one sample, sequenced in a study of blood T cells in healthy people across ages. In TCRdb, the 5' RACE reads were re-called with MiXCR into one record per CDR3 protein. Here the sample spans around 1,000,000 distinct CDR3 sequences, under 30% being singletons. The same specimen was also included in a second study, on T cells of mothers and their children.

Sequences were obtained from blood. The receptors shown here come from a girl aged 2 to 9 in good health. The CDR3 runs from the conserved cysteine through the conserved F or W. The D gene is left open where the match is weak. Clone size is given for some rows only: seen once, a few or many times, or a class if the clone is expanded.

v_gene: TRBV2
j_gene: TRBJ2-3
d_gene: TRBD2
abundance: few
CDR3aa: CASRALAAHTDTQYF
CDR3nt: TGTGCCAGCAGAGCTCTAGCGGCGCACACAGATACGCAGTATTTT

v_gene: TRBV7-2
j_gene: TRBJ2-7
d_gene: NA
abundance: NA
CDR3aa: CASRTGLDSYEQYF
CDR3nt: TGTGCCAGCAGAACAGGTCTGGATTCCTACGAGCAGTACTTC

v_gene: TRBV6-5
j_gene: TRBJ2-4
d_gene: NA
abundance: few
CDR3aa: CASSYSSGAKNIQYF
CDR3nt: TGTGCCAGCAGTTACTCGTCTGGGGCCAAAAACATTCAGTACTTC

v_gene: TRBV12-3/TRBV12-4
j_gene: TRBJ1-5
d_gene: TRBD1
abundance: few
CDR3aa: CASSEGAGQPQHF
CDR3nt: TGTGCCAGCTCCGAGGGGGCGGGTCAGCCCCAGCATTTT

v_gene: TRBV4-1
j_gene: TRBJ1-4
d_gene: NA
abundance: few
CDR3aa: CASSSLTATKLFF
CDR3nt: TGCGCCAGCAGCTCTCTTACAGCCACAAAACTGTTTTTT

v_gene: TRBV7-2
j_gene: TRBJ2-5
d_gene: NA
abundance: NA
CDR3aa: CAGSLGWGLETQYF
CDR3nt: TGTGCCGGCAGCTTAGGATGGGGCTTGGAGACCCAGTACTTC

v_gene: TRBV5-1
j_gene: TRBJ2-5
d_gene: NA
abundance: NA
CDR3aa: CASSLNRWALETQYF
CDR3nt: TGCGCCAGCAGCTTGAATAGGTGGGCCCTGGAGACCCAGTACTTC

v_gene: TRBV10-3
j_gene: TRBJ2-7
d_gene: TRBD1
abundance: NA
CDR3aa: CAISGVDRGSGEQYF
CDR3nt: TGTGCCATCAGTGGCGTGGACAGGGGGTCAGGCGAGCAGTACTTC

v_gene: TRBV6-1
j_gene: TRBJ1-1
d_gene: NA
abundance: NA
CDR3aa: CASSEVGREEAFF
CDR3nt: TGTGCCAGCAGTGAGGTTGGGAGGGAAGAAGCTTTCTTT

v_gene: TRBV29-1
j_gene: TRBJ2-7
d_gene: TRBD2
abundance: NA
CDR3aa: CSFLLSSGGAYEQYF
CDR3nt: TGCAGCTTTCTCCTTTCTAGCGGGGGGGCTTACGAGCAGTACTTC

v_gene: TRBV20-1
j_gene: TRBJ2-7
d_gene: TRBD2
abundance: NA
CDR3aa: CSGLLAGAPYEQYF
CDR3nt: TGCAGTGGCCTACTAGCGGGCGCACCCTACGAGCAGTACTTC

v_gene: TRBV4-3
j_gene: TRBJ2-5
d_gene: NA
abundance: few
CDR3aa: CASSQDLVVQGGETQYF
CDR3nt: TGCGCCAGCAGCCAAGATCTGGTCGTCCAGGGCGGGGAGACCCAGTACTTC

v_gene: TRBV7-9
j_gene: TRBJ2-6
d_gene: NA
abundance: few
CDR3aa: CASSSGGPGANVLTF
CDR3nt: TGTGCCAGCAGCTCTGGGGGCCCTGGGGCCAACGTCCTGACTTTC

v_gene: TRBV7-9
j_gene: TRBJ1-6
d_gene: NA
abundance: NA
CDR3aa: CASSLKSPRSNSPLHF
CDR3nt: TGTGCCAGCAGCTTAAAATCCCCCAGAAGTAATTCACCCCTCCACTTT

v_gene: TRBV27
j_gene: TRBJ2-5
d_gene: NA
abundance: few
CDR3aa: CASSQGPRGTQYF
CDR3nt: TGTGCCAGCAGTCAGGGACCGCGCGGGACCCAGTACTTC

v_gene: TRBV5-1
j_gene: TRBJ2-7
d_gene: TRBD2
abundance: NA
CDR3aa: CASSPSGSLYEQYF
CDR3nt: TGCGCCAGCAGTCCTAGCGGATCTTTGTACGAGCAGTACTTC

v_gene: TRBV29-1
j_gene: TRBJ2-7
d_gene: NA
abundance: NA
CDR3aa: CSVEDRGPNYEQYF
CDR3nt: TGCAGCGTTGAAGATCGGGGGCCCAACTACGAGCAGTACTTC

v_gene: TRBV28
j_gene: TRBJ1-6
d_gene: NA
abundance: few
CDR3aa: CASSFPRDKVSPLHF
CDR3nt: TGTGCCAGCAGTTTCCCCCGCGACAAGGTTTCGCCCCTCCACTTT

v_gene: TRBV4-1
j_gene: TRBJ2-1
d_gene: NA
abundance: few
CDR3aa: CASSQGSGEDNEQFF
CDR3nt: TGCGCCAGCAGCCAAGGGAGCGGAGAGGACAATGAGCAGTTCTTC

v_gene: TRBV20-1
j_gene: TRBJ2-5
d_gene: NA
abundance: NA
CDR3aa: CSARGISPGWSETQYF
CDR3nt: TGCAGTGCTAGAGGGATTTCGCCAGGGTGGTCGGAGACCCAGTACTTC

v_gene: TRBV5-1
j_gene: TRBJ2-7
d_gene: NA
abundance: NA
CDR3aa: CASSLGRISYDQYF
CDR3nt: TGCGCCAGCAGCTTGGGCCGCATCTCCTACGACCAGTACTTC

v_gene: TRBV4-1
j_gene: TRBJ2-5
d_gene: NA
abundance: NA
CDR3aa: CASSQGWSRTQETQHF
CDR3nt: TGCGCCAGCAGCCAGGGGTGGTCCAGAACCCAAGAGACCCAGCACTTC

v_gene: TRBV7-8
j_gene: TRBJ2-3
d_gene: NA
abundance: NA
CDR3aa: CASSFEGAADTQYF
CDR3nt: TGTGCCAGCAGCTTTGAGGGTGCGGCAGATACGCAGTATTTT

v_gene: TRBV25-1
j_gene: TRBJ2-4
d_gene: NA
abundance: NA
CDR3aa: CASSESGLAKNIQYF
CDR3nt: TGTGCCAGCAGTGAATCAGGTCTAGCCAAAAACATTCAGTACTTC

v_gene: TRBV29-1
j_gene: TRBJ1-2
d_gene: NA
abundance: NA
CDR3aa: CSVGSLLGDYGYTF
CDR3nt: TGCAGCGTTGGGAGCCTCCTTGGGGACTATGGCTACACCTTC

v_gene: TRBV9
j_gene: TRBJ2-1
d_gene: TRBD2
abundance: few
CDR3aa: CASSRSGEFDEQFF
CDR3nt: TGTGCCAGCAGCAGGAGCGGGGAGTTCGATGAGCAGTTCTTC

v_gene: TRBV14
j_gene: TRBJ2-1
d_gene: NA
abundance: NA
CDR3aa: CASSQTSGEQFF
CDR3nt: TGTGCCAGCAGCCAGACTAGTGGTGAGCAGTTCTTC

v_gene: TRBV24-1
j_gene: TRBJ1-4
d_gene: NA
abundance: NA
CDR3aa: CATSDPLLGEKLFF
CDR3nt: TGTGCCACCAGTGATCCGCTTTTAGGTGAAAAACTGTTTTTT